This is a list of T cell receptor beta chains from one sample in a study of T cells after yellow fever vaccination. In TCRdb, the 5' RACE reads were re-called with MiXCR into one record per CDR3 protein. The repertoire holds hundreds of thousands of distinct CDR3 sequences, with about 8.7% as singletons. Sequenced here: PBMCs, sampled on the day of the first yellow fever vaccination. These receptors were collected from a man aged 18 to 30 who received the YFV17D yellow fever vaccine. CDR3s include the opening cysteine and the closing phenylalanine or tryptophan. D genes are given only for firm matches. The size of a clone is reported for some rows only, either as once, few or many, or as a class for expanded clones.

CDR3 DNA	CDR3 protein	V gene	J gene	clone size	D gene
TGTGCCAGCAGCCAGCAAGGGAGGAATTCACCCCTCCACTTT	CASSQQGRNSPLHF	TRBV7-6	TRBJ1-6	-	-
TGTGCCAGAAGCTGCCCCGGGACGACCACCTACGAGCAGTACTTC	CARSCPGTTTYEQYF	TRBV5-3	TRBJ2-7	few	-
TGTGCCAGCAGTTACTCGCGGCGACTAGCGGGGCGCACAGATACGCAGTATTTT	CASSYSRRLAGRTDTQYF	TRBV6-5	TRBJ2-3	many	TRBD2
TGTGCCAGCACAGAGAATAACTATGGCTACACCTTC	CASTENNYGYTF	TRBV6-8	TRBJ1-2	few	-
TGCAGTGCTAGGCAGGGTAACACCGGGGAGCTGTTTTTT	CSARQGNTGELFF	TRBV20-1	TRBJ2-2	many	-
TGCGCCAGCAGCCGGGAAACTCGCTACAATGAGCAGTTCTTC	CASSRETRYNEQFF	TRBV5-1	TRBJ2-1	-	-
TGTGCCAGCAGCTATCAAAATTTCCGGGACAGGGTCAATGAGCAGTTCTTC	CASSYQNFRDRVNEQFF	TRBV7-9	TRBJ2-1	few	TRBD1
TGTGCCAGCAATAATCGGGGCCAGCCCCAGCATTTT	CASNNRGQPQHF	TRBV27	TRBJ1-5	many	-
TGCCCCAGCAGTCCGGATAGCAATCAGCCCCAGCATTTT	CPSSPDSNQPQHF	TRBV5-1	TRBJ1-5	-	-
TGCGCCAGTTCTGGAGGGGCTTTCTCTGGGGCCAACGTCCTGACTTTC	CASSGGAFSGANVLTF	TRBV5-1	TRBJ2-6	-	-